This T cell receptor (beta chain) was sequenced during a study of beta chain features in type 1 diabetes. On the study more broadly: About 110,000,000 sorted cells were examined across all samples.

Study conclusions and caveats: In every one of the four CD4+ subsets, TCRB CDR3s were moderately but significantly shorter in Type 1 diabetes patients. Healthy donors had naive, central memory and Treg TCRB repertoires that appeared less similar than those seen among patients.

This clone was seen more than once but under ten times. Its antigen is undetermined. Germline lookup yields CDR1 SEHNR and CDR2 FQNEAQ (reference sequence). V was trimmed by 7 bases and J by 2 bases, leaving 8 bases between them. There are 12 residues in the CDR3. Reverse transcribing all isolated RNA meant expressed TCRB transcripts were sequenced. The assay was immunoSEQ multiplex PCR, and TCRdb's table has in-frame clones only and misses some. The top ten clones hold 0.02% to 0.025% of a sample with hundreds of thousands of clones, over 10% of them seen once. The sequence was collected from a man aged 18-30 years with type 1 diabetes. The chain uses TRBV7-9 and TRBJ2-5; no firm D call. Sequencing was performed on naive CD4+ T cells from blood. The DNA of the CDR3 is TGTGCCAGCACCCGCCCACAAGAGACCCAGTACTTC. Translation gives CASTRPQETQYF.